The 18 T cell receptor beta chains presented below share a single source sample, sequenced in a study of T cells in Graves' hyperthyroidism and ophthalmopathy. Regions amplified from RNA transcripts were the TCR beta CDR3 regions. An initial round of RT-PCR targeting the TCR CDR3 relied on the HTBI primer set. TCRdb fed the multiplex PCR reads into MiXCR, producing one record per CDR3 protein. The data contain fewer than 350,000 distinct CDR3 sequences, roughly 20% of them singletons. The sequenced material came from blood. The receptors were gathered from a woman in her fifties or sixties with Graves' hyperthyroidism.

This clonotype was seen ten or more times. This rearrangement joins TRBV5-1 to TRBJ2-1; D not resolved. The CDR3 is made up of 15 amino acids. Between the trimmed V and J ends, which lost 1 base and 6 bases, there was a span of 14 bases. Germline CDR1 reads SGHRS; CDR2 reads YFSETQ. CDR3 in amino acids: CASSLLGVQGNEQFF. The CDR3 DNA reads TGCGCCAGCAGCTTGCTCGGCGTACAAGGCAATGAGCAGTTCTTC.

This clonotype has a count of ten or more. In nucleotides, the CDR3 is TGTGCCAGCAGCTTACCCTCGAATGAGCAGTTCTTC. Amino acid sequence: CASSLPSNEQFF. The chain carries TRBV7-9 and TRBJ2-1; D not resolved. The CDR3 length is 12 residues. Germline V gives CDR1 SEHNR, CDR2 FQNEAQ (reference sequence). Trimming stripped 2 bases from V and 7 bases from J, with 6 bases between.

The J gene is TRBJ1-1, the V gene TRBV2; tentative D call: TRBD1 (6 bases). The V end was cut by 8 bases, the J end by 0 bases, with 16 bases between. From germline, CDR1 is SNHLY and CDR2 FYNNEI. CDR3 size: 15 residues. As DNA, the CDR3 is TGTGCCAGCCGCCCGGCGGGGGCCTTGAACACTGAAGCTTTCTTT. Translation: CASRPAGALNTEAFF.

This clonotype has only a few counts. The rearrangement uses TRBV12-3 or TRBV12-4 and TRBJ2-6; unclear D gene. V was cut by 3 bases and J by 0 bases, with 9 bases left in between. There are 16 residues in the CDR3. The CDR3 coding sequence is TGTGCCAGCAGTTTTGGGCAGGCCTCTGGGGCCAACGTCCTGACTTTC. Its translation: CASSFGQASGANVLTF.

V and J are TRBV20-1 and TRBJ2-4; D unresolved. V shed 0 bases and J shed 9 bases, with 15 bases lying between them. Germline CDR1 and CDR2: DFQATT and SNEGSKA (reference sequence). The CDR3 runs to 14 residues. In DNA, the CDR3 is TGCAGTGCTAGAGATCCCCCGTTAGGTTTCATTCAGTACTTC. It encodes CSARDPPLGFIQYF.

This chain connects TRBV6-1 to TRBJ1-6; a weak D match, TRBD1 (5 bases). The germline CDR1 and CDR2 sequences are MNHNS and SASEGT. V gave up 9 bases and J gave up 6 bases, with 18 bases separating them. The CDR3 is made up of 15 amino acids. CDR3 residues: CASTEIQGPNSPLHF. CDR3 bases: TGTGCCAGTACGGAGATTCAGGGTCCTAATTCACCCCTCCACTTT.

The chain carries TRBV18 and TRBJ1-2; 10 bases agree with TRBD1. The CDR3 is 16 amino acids. The V segment lost 1 base and the J segment 7 bases; nucleotides outside the gene matches: 9. From germline, CDR1 is KGHSH and CDR2 LQKENI. CDR3 bases: TGTGCCAGCTCACCACTGTCCGGGACAGGGGTTCGTGGCTACACCTTC. It specifies CASSPLSGTGVRGYTF.

This clonotype was detected only a few times. V usage is TRBV27 and J usage is TRBJ2-4; TRBD1 is a possible D gene (6 bases). CDR1 and CDR2 (germline): MNHEY, SMNVEV (reference sequence). Trimming stripped 0 bases from V and 0 bases from J, with 15 bases between. The CDR3 contains 18 residues. CDR3 in amino acids: CASSLSGNRAIAKNIQYF. The CDR3 nucleotides are TGTGCCAGCAGTTTATCGGGTAACAGGGCTATAGCCAAAAACATTCAGTACTTC.

This clonotype showed up many times. The CDR3 DNA is TGTGCCTGTTCTGGCCAGCTCATGAACACTGAAGCTTTCTTT. It encodes CACSGQLMNTEAFF. V and J are TRBV30 and TRBJ1-1; unclear D gene. Per the germline V gene, CDR1 is GTSNPN and CDR2 is SVGIG (reference sequence). Trimming took 6 bases from V and 0 from J, leaving 14 bases between them. The CDR3 sequence is 14 residues long.

The V and J genes are TRBV29-1 and TRBJ1-2; D perhaps matches TRBD1 (6 bases). CDR3 length: 13 amino acids. V was shortened by 8 bases and J by 3 bases, with 16 bases between the two germline ends. Germline-derived CDR1 and CDR2 are SQVTM and ANQGSEA. The CDR3 reads CSSQGSGDYGYTF. The CDR3 nucleotides read TGCAGCTCTCAGGGGTCAGGGGACTATGGCTACACCTTC. Based on the CDR3 plus reference TRBV29-1 and TRBJ1-2, the full variable domain is SAVISQKPSRDICQRGTSLTIQCQVDSQVTMMFWYRQQPGQSLTLIATANQGSEATYESGFVIDKFPISRPNLTFSTLTVSNMSPEDSSIYLCSSQGSGDYGYTFGSGTRLTVV.

This chain links TRBV12-3 or TRBV12-4 with TRBJ2-3; D perhaps matches TRBD2 (6 bases). The V gene lost 6 bases and the J gene lost 4 bases, with 17 bases spanning the gap. This CDR3 spans 15 amino acids. DNA of the CDR3: TGTGCCAGCAGCCTCAGCGGACCTAGCGCAGATACGCAGTATTTT. Protein sequence: CASSLSGPSADTQYF.

This clonotype was counted many times. This sequence joins TRBV5-8 and TRBJ2-1; TRBD1 might be the D (5 bases). V lost 4 bases and J lost 7, with 18 bases in between. The CDR3 consists of 15 residues. Germline V gene data show CDR1 as SGHTS and CDR2 as YDEGEE. The CDR3 reads CASSHRQAAGNEQFF. The CDR3 DNA reads as TGTGCCAGCAGCCACAGGCAGGCTGCCGGTAATGAGCAGTTCTTC.

The chain recombines TRBV7-9 with TRBJ1-2; D is uncertain. CDR1 SEHNR and CDR2 FQNEAQ come from the germline V gene (reference sequence). Trimming shortened V by 6 bases and J by 5 bases, and 10 bases separated the two germline ends. The CDR3 is 12 residues long. This chain's CDR3 is CASSSKGYGYTF. The DNA of the CDR3 is TGTGCCAGCAGTTCCAAGGGTTATGGCTACACCTTC. The full variable domain, completed using reference TRBV7-9 and TRBJ1-2, is DTGVSQNPRHKITKRGQNVTFRCDPISEHNRLYWYRQTLGQGPEFLTYFQNEAQLEKSRLLSDRFSAERPKGSFSTLEIQRTEQGDSAMYLCASSSKGYGYTFGSGTRLTVV.

This clonotype was observed many times. The gene calls are TRBV9 and TRBJ1-2; D gene uncertain. The V gene lost 4 bases and the J gene lost 0 bases, with 7 bases spanning the gap. Germline V gives CDR1 SGDLS, CDR2 YYNGEE. The CDR3 loop spans 13 amino acids. Written as DNA, the CDR3 is TGTGCCAGCAGCCCAACCACTAACTATGGCTACACCTTC. Translated, it gives CASSPTTNYGYTF.

The CDR3 loop is CASSLEGTGNQPQHF. CDR3 DNA sequence: TGTGCCAGCAGCTTAGAAGGTACAGGTAATCAGCCCCAGCATTTT. J is TRBJ1-5 and V is TRBV7-2, with D possibly TRBD1 on 5 matching bases. The CDR3 spans 15 residues. Germline V lookup: CDR1 SGHTA, CDR2 FQGNSA. Trimming took off 1 base at V and 4 bases at J, with 11 bases between the two ends.

This clonotype occurred a few times. In DNA, the CDR3 is TGTGCCATCAGTGGTAGTTTCGAGGGGGCGAGCACTGAAGCTTTCTTT. It yields the protein CAISGSFEGASTEAFF. The J gene is TRBJ1-1, the V gene TRBV10-3; 7 bases are shared with TRBD1. There are 16 residues in the CDR3. Germline V gives CDR1 ENHRY, CDR2 SYGVKD. Losses at the gene ends were 4 bases for V and 4 bases for J; bases not matched to a gene: 12.

This clonotype has ten or more counts. The genes are TRBV18 and TRBJ2-7, with D unclear. Trimming removed 1 base at V and 1 base at J, with 5 bases between. From germline, CDR1 is KGHSH and CDR2 LQKENI. The CDR3 is 13 residues long. The CDR3 loop reads CASSPRGSYEQYF. The CDR3 DNA follows: TGTGCCAGCTCACCACGTGGATCCTACGAGCAGTACTTC.

This clonotype was detected many times. J is TRBJ1-4 and V is TRBV2; 7 bases agree with TRBD1. Losses at the gene ends were 8 bases for V and 3 bases for J; bases not matched to a gene: 6. CDR3 size: 14 residues. Germline V gene sequence: CDR1 SNHLY, CDR2 FYNNEI. The CDR3 nucleotides read TGTGCCAGCCGTCGACAGGGCTCTAATGAAAAACTGTTTTTT. Protein product: CASRRQGSNEKLFF.